Listed here are 11 T cell receptor beta chains from one sample, sequenced in a study of blood T cell repertoires in COVID-19. Clones were read by immunoSEQ multiplex PCR, and TCRdb kept only the in-frame ones, dropping some. Of 150,000 to 200,000 clones listed, more than 70% are singletons. The specimen was peripheral blood. These receptors were taken from a woman in her sixties or seventies with acute or convalescent COVID-19.

The chain combines TRBV5-1 with TRBJ2-7; 7 bases match TRBD2. This CDR3 spans 15 amino acids. In germline, CDR1 is SGHRS, CDR2 YFSETQ. After removal of 0 bases from V and 5 bases from J, the junction contained 8 bases not matched to a gene. CDR3 DNA: TGCGCCAGCAGCTTGGCCGGGGCGGGAGTCGACGAGCAGTACTTC. It translates to CASSLAGAGVDEQYF. Supplemented by reference TRBV5-1 and TRBJ2-7, the full variable domain reads KAGVTQTPRYLIKTRGQQVTLSCSPISGHRSVSWYQQTPGQGLQFLFEYFSETQRNKGNFPGRFSGRQFSNSRSEMNVSTLELGDSALYLCASSLAGAGVDEQYFGPGTRLTVT.

The rearrangement joins TRBV19 to TRBJ1-4; unclear D gene. Trimming cost V 6 bases and J 3 bases, with 11 bases left between them. The germline V gene has CDR1 LNHDA and CDR2 SQIVND (reference sequence). The CDR3 spans 14 residues. Here the CDR3 reads CASRKDSANEKLFF. The CDR3 coding sequence is TGTGCCAGTAGGAAGGACTCAGCTAATGAAAAACTGTTTTTT.

The chain links TRBV6-5 to TRBJ2-5; the match to TRBD1 covers 9 bases. V lost 4 bases, J lost 5 bases, and 5 bases stayed unmatched. There are 14 residues in the CDR3. Per germline, CDR1 MNHEY and CDR2 SVGAGI. For the CDR3, the DNA is TGTGCCAGCAGTTGGGACAGGGAAAGGGAGACCCAGTACTTC. This sequence encodes CASSWDRERETQYF.

This clone was seen only once. J is TRBJ2-7 and V is TRBV6-1; 12 bases align to TRBD2. The CDR3 extends over 18 amino acids. Germline V CDR1 and CDR2: MNHNS, SASEGT. After removal of 3 bases from V and 5 bases from J, the junction contained 14 bases not matched to a gene. The CDR3 coding sequence is TGTGCCAGCAGTGACAGTGGTAAAAAGCTAGCGGGAGGGCACGAGCAGTACTTC. It yields the protein CASSDSGKKLAGGHEQYF.

The chain couples TRBV15 to TRBJ1-1, with TRBD1 matching over 7 bases. V gave up 10 bases and J gave up 2 bases; unmatched junction bases: 7. Germline CDR1 LNHNV, CDR2 YYDKDF (reference sequence). The CDR3 has 13 amino acids. The CDR3 coding sequence is TGTGCCATCCGCCGGGACAGAAACACTGAAGCTTTCTTT. It specifies CAIRRDRNTEAFF.

The J gene is TRBJ2-3, the V gene TRBV9; 9 positions match TRBD2. J gave up 2 bases and V 2 bases, and 6 bases lay outside the gene matches. The CDR3 extends over 16 amino acids. Germline values: CDR1 SGDLS, CDR2 YYNGEE. The CDR3: CASSVLLAGSTDTQYF. CDR3 DNA sequence: TGTGCCAGCAGCGTCCTCCTAGCGGGATCCACAGATACGCAGTATTTT. Full variable domain (remainder filled in from reference TRBV9 and TRBJ2-3): DSGVTQTPKHLITATGQRVTLRCSPRSGDLSVYWYQQSLDQGLQFLIQYYNGEERAKGNILERFSAQQFPDLHSELNLSSLELGDSALYFCASSVLLAGSTDTQYFGPGTRLTVL.

This clone occurred once. The gene calls are TRBV9 and TRBJ2-7; the D gene is possibly TRBD1 (6 bases). Trimming cost V 0 bases and J 0 bases, with 10 bases left between them. The length of the CDR3 is 15 residues. The V gene's germline CDR1 is SGDLS and CDR2 YYNGEE. For the CDR3, the DNA is TGTGCCAGCAGCGTAGCACAGGGCCCCTCCTACGAGCAGTACTTC. This gives the protein CASSVAQGPSYEQYF.

J is TRBJ1-2 and V is TRBV27; D uncertain. There are 15 residues in the CDR3. Per germline, CDR1 MNHEY and CDR2 SMNVEV (reference sequence). The V end was cut by 5 bases, the J end by 4 bases, with 17 bases between. The CDR3 DNA is TGTGCCAGCAGTGCGGGCTGGATGGGCACCTATGGCTACACCTTC. It translates to CASSAGWMGTYGYTF.

The chain's CDR3 is CASMAGRSNTEAFF. The CDR3 DNA follows: TGTGCCAGCATGGCAGGTCGTTCGAACACTGAAGCTTTCTTT. The chain carries TRBV2 and TRBJ1-1; D uncertain. Germline V gives CDR1 SNHLY, CDR2 FYNNEI. Trimming shortened V by 7 bases and J by 1 base, and 13 bases separated the two germline ends. The CDR3 has 14 residues.

In this sample, this clone turned up a few times. The CDR3 here is CASSHPGQISYGYTF. Here the CDR3 DNA reads TGTGCCAGCAGCCACCCGGGACAGATCTCTTATGGCTACACCTTC. The genes are TRBV3-1 (or the pseudogene TRBV3-2) and TRBJ1-2; 7 positions agree with TRBD1. CDR3 length equals 15 residues. Losses at the gene ends were 3 bases for V and 5 bases for J; bases not matched to a gene: 9. CDR1 is LGHDT and CDR2 is YNNKEL in the germline V gene (reference sequence).

The table lists this clone with a few counts. The chain joins TRBV7-2 to TRBJ1-1; D is undetermined. V was shortened by 5 bases and J by 1 base, with 11 bases between the two germline ends. Germline assignment: CDR1 SGHTA and CDR2 FQGNSA. This CDR3 is 14 amino acids long. Here the CDR3 reads CASSPLAGNTEAFF. CDR3 sequence (DNA): TGTGCCAGCAGCCCCCTAGCGGGGAACACTGAAGCTTTCTTT.